The rows below give T cell receptor beta chains drawn from one sample of a study of blood T cell repertoires in COVID-19. Some clones are missing from TCRdb's copy, which holds only in-frame ones; the method was immunoSEQ multiplex PCR. The profile covers about 27,000 clones, with about 90% appearing a single time and roughly 2.8% taken by the ten largest. The sequenced material came from peripheral blood. The source is a human donor in a cohort sampled during active COVID-19. CDR3s include the opening cysteine and the closing phenylalanine or tryptophan. The D gene is left open where the match is weak. Where a row states a size, it is once, few, many or the class of an expanded clone; other rows omit it.

abundance	v_gene	j_gene	d_gene	CDR3nt	CDR3aa
.	TRBV7-3	TRBJ1-1	TRBD1	TGTGCCAGCAGCGCAACAGGGGCGAACACTGAAGCTTTCTTT	CASSATGANTEAFF
.	TRBV28	TRBJ2-5	.	TGTGCCAGCAGTTCTCGTCCGGGACTCTGGAAAGAGACCCAGTACTTC	CASSSRPGLWKETQYF
.	TRBV5-6	TRBJ1-5	.	TGTGCCAGCAGCTTGGCGGCAGGGAGGAGCAATCAGCCCCAGCATTTT	CASSLAAGRSNQPQHF
.	TRBV27	TRBJ2-1	TRBD1	TGTGCCAGCAGTCGGACAGGGGGCCTGATGAATGAGCAGTTCTTC	CASSRTGGLMNEQFF
.	TRBV6-5	TRBJ1-1	TRBD1	TGTGCCAGCAGCCTCCAACCGACAGGGGGCCTTGAAGCTTTCTTT	CASSLQPTGGLEAFF
.	TRBV7-9	TRBJ1-1	.	TGTGCCAGCAGCTTAGGCATTGTTTTGGGCTACGGGAATAATGAAGCTTTCTTT	CASSLGIVLGYGNNEAFF
.	TRBV19	TRBJ2-1	TRBD2	TGTGCCAGTAGTTCTCGGACTAGCGGGAGCATAGTCAATGAGCAGTTCTTC	CASSSRTSGSIVNEQFF
few	TRBV5-4	TRBJ2-1	.	TGTGCCAGCAGCTTGTACGGGGGTTCCTACAATGAGCAGTTCTTC	CASSLYGGSYNEQFF
.	TRBV5-1	TRBJ1-1	TRBD1	TGCGCCAGCAGTAGGGACAGAAACACTGAAGCTTTCTTT	CASSRDRNTEAFF
.	TRBV6-5	TRBJ1-4	TRBD1	TGTGCCAGCAGTTACCCCAGGGGGGTAAGTGAAAAACTGTTTTTT	CASSYPRGVSEKLFF
.	TRBV5-1	TRBJ2-2	.	TGCGCCAGCAGCTTGCGGGGGAACACCGGGGAGCTGTTTTTT	CASSLRGNTGELFF
.	TRBV3-1/TRBV3-2	TRBJ2-1	TRBD1	TGTGCCAGCACATCCTTTTTCGGGGGACAGGGTAAATTACCCAGCTCCTACAATGAGCAGTTCTTC	CASTSFFGGQGKLPSSYNEQFF
.	TRBV6-5	TRBJ2-2	TRBD2	TGTGCCAGCAAACCTAGACTAGCGGGGTCCGGGGAGCTGTTTTTT	CASKPRLAGSGELFF
.	TRBV19	TRBJ2-5	.	TGTGCCAGTAGTATGTCTATCCAAGAGACCCAGTACTTC	CASSMSIQETQYF
.	TRBV2	TRBJ1-5	.	TGTGCCAGCAGCCGGGAGCGGCAGCCCCAGCATTTT	CASSRERQPQHF
few	TRBV6-6	TRBJ2-7	.	TGTGCCAGCGCGGACTCCGCTTACGAGCAGTACTTC	CASADSAYEQYF
.	TRBV27	TRBJ2-2	.	TGTGCCAGCAGTTTAGTGCTTCCCGATACTAACACCGGGGAGCTGTTTTTT	CASSLVLPDTNTGELFF
.	TRBV11-2	TRBJ2-2	TRBD2	TGTGCCAGCAGCACTAGCGGGAGTGTGGACTCCGGGGAGCTGTTTTTT	CASSTSGSVDSGELFF
.	TRBV29-1	TRBJ1-2	TRBD1	TGCAGCGCCCGACAGGGAGACTATGGCTACACCTTC	CSARQGDYGYTF
.	TRBV7-9	TRBJ2-7	.	TGTGCCAGCAGCGCTATCCAGGGCCACGAGCAGTACTTC	CASSAIQGHEQYF
.	TRBV5-1	TRBJ2-5	.	TGCGCCAGCAGCTTGGCGGAGTTTTTCCCCGAGACCCAGTACTTC	CASSLAEFFPETQYF
.	TRBV9	TRBJ2-3	.	TGTGCCAGCAGCGGAGTAGGGAAGGGAGCGGGTACGCAGTATTTT	CASSGVGKGAGTQYF
.	TRBV10-2	TRBJ1-5	.	TGCGCCAGCAGTGAGTCGATAGGAGGTCAGCCCCAGCATTTT	CASSESIGGQPQHF
once	TRBV27	TRBJ2-5	TRBD1	TGTGCCAGCAGAGCAGGGGGCGTTGAGACCCAGTACTTC	CASRAGGVETQYF
.	TRBV11-2	TRBJ2-1	TRBD2	TGTGCCAGCAGCGGGACCGGGACTAGGTACAATGAGCAGTTCTTC	CASSGTGTRYNEQFF
.	TRBV19	TRBJ2-7	.	TGTGCCAGTAGTCTGGACTCGTATCCGTCCTACGAGCAGTACTTC	CASSLDSYPSYEQYF
.	TRBV19	TRBJ2-7	.	TGTGCCAGTAGTCAGACAGATTACGAGCAGTACTTC	CASSQTDYEQYF
.	TRBV4-2	TRBJ1-5	.	TGTGCCAGCAGCCAAGATCCGAGCCAGCCCCAGCATTTT	CASSQDPSQPQHF
.	TRBV6-1	TRBJ1-1	.	TGTGCCAGCAGTGAATGGACACGTGAAGCTTTCTTT	CASSEWTREAFF
.	TRBV28	TRBJ2-7	.	TGTGCCAGCATCCCAACGGGAATCTACAAGACCTACGAGCAGTACTTC	CASIPTGIYKTYEQYF
.	TRBV4-2	TRBJ2-1	.	TGTGCCAGCAGCCCCGAGGGTAGCTGGAATGAGCAGTTCTTC	CASSPEGSWNEQFF
.	TRBV5-6	TRBJ2-1	TRBD1	TGTGCCAGCAGCTTTTTTACAGGGGATATCGATGAGCAGTTCTTC	CASSFFTGDIDEQFF
few	TRBV2	TRBJ1-5	.	TGTGCCAGCTTTGATCGGCAGGGGCATCAGCCCCAGCATTTT	CASFDRQGHQPQHF
.	TRBV4-2	TRBJ2-7	TRBD2	TGTGCCAGCAGCCAAGACGGAGGTAGCGGGGGGGCCCATCGCGAGCAGTACTTC	CASSQDGGSGGAHREQYF
.	TRBV9	TRBJ1-6	.	TGTGCCAGCAGCGCAATCGCCGGGACTCTCCATTCACCCCTCCACTTT	CASSAIAGTLHSPLHF
.	TRBV2	TRBJ1-2	TRBD1	TGTGCCAGCAGTGGTTCCGGACAGGGTTATTTGATATTCGGGGGCTACACCTTC	CASSGSGQGYLIFGGYTF
.	TRBV5-1	TRBJ2-4	TRBD1	TGCGCCAGCAGCTTGTCATCACAGGGGGCGCGTCGCATTCAGTACTTC	CASSLSSQGARRIQYF
.	TRBV15	TRBJ2-1	TRBD2	TGTGCCACCAGCAGGAAACTAGCGGGAGGTACCAATGAGCAGTTCTTC	CATSRKLAGGTNEQFF
.	TRBV7-9	TRBJ2-1	TRBD1	TGTGCCAGCAGCCGTCGGGGGACAGGGGCCTACAATGAGCAGTTCTTC	CASSRRGTGAYNEQFF
.	TRBV30	TRBJ1-2	.	TGTGCCTGGAGTGTAGGTGGGGGGGGCGACTATGGCTACACCTTC	CAWSVGGGGDYGYTF
.	TRBV6-5	TRBJ1-5	.	TGTGCCAGCAGCGGACAGTTGGGTAATCAGCCCCAGCATTTT	CASSGQLGNQPQHF
.	TRBV7-7	TRBJ1-4	.	TGTGCCAGCAGTGGAGGAGCTAATGAAAAACTGTTTTTT	CASSGGANEKLFF
.	TRBV6-5	TRBJ1-2	.	TGTGCCAGCACTTCGGGGAGTTCGCTCTACACCTTC	CASTSGSSLYTF
few	TRBV19	TRBJ1-1	TRBD1	TGTGCCAGTAGTCTCCTCGGACAGGGGGACACTGAAGCTTTCTTT	CASSLLGQGDTEAFF
.	TRBV19	TRBJ2-1	.	TGTGCCAGTAGGGCGGGGATAGACTACAATGAGCAGTTCTTC	CASRAGIDYNEQFF
.	TRBV6-5	TRBJ2-7	TRBD1	TGTGCCAGCCGCCGTTGGGACAGAACCAACGAGCAGTACTTC	CASRRWDRTNEQYF